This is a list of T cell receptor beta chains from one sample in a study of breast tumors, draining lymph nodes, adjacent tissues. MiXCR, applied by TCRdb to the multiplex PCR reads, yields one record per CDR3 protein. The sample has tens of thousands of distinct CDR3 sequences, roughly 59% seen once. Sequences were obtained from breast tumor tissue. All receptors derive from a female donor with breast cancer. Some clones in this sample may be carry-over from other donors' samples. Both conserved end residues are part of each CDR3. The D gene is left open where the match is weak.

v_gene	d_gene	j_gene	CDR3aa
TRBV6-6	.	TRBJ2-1	CASSSSPGFNEQFF
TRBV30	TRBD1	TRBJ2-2	CAWSRWTGNTGELFF
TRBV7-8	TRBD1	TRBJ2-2	CASSYLPGQGRTGELFF
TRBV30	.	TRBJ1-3	CAWRGSGNTIYF
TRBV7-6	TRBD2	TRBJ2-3	CASSLRTSGSGADPQYF
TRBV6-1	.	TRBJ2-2	CASSAIAGRSTGELFF
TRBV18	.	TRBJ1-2	CASSPEGVGYTF
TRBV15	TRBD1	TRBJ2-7	CATSRTDRGPSYEQYF
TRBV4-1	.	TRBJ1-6	CASSQDDAGVGSPLHF
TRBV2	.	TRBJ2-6	CASSPEQGFSGANVLTF
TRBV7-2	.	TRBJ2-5	CASSLEGGRKRGYPFGSGTQCF
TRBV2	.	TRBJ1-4	CASSEAAVNEKLFF
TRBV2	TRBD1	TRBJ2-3	CASSGGQPGQGLMDTQYF
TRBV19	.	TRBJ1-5	CASSLADPQPQHF